A selection of T cell receptor beta chains follows, all from one sample in a study of T cell clones after liver transplantation. TCRdb's copy holds only in-frame clones and misses some; the assay was immunoSEQ multiplex PCR. This sample carries 6,500 or so clones, around 79% of them seen once, and the ten largest clones take about two fifths. The source was CD8+ T cells from blood, collected 24 months after liver transplant. Receptor source: a human patient who received a liver transplant. Some T cells may have originated in the graft donor. The CDR3 runs from the conserved cysteine through the conserved F or W. D genes are given only for firm matches. Rows may omit the clone size; those that give it use once, few, many or a size class.

.	TRBV28	TRBJ2-7	TRBD2	TGTGCCAGCAGTTTATTTCTAGCGGGAGCCGACGAGCAGTACTTC	CASSLFLAGADEQYF
.	TRBV5-1	TRBJ1-4	.	TGCGCCAGCAGCTTGAGAACAGGTGGGACAACTAATGAAAAACTGTTTTTT	CASSLRTGGTTNEKLFF
.	TRBV9	TRBJ2-1	TRBD1	TGTGCCAGCAGCGTAGAGGGGGCTCACTCCTACAATGAGCAGTTCTTC	CASSVEGAHSYNEQFF
.	TRBV9	TRBJ2-1	.	TGTGCCAGCAGCGTAGCGGGATCAGGGAATGAGCAGTTCTTC	CASSVAGSGNEQFF
.	TRBV7-9	TRBJ1-1	.	TGTGCCAGCAGCTTAGCGGGCCGGGACGCTTGGCCTGAAGCTTTCTTT	CASSLAGRDAWPEAFF
.	TRBV28	TRBJ2-7	.	TGTGCCAGCGGCTCCTACGAGCAGTACTTC	CASGSYEQYF
.	TRBV6-5	TRBJ2-7	TRBD2	TGTGCCAGCATGAGTTTTAGCGGGTACGAGCAGTACTTC	CASMSFSGYEQYF
.	TRBV28	TRBJ2-7	.	TGTGCCAGCAGTTTTCAGGGGCTCTCGGGCCACGAGCAGTACTTC	CASSFQGLSGHEQYF
.	TRBV30	TRBJ2-1	TRBD1	TGTGCCGGACTTTACAGGGGGCGCGAACCCTACAATGAGCAGTTCTTC	CAGLYRGREPYNEQFF
.	TRBV9	TRBJ2-7	.	TGTGCCAGCAGCGTAGGAGAGGGGACGATTGGGACGGGCTCCTACGAGCAGTACTTC	CASSVGEGTIGTGSYEQYF
.	TRBV7-2	TRBJ2-3	.	TGTGCCAGCACCCAATGGGAAGGAGATACGCAGTATTTT	CASTQWEGDTQYF
.	TRBV13	TRBJ1-1	TRBD1	TGTGCCAGCAGCCTAGGGACAGGGACTACCATGAACACTGAAGCTTTCTTT	CASSLGTGTTMNTEAFF
.	TRBV27	TRBJ2-5	.	TGTGCCAGCAGTCGGGTAGTGCAAGAGACCCAGTACTTC	CASSRVVQETQYF
.	TRBV4-1	TRBJ2-7	.	TGCGCCAGCAGCCAAGGAGTGACGGGCTACGAGCAGTACTTC	CASSQGVTGYEQYF
.	TRBV15	TRBJ2-7	.	TGTGCCACCAGCACAGGGAGCTCCTACGAGCAGTACTTC	CATSTGSSYEQYF
few	TRBV4-1	TRBJ2-1	.	TGCGCCAGCAGCCATACCAGCGGTTACAATGAGCAGTTCTTC	CASSHTSGYNEQFF
few	TRBV11-2	TRBJ2-7	TRBD2	TGTGCCAGCAGCTTGAGCCCGGGACTAGCGGGAGGGGGGAACGAGCAGTACTTC	CASSLSPGLAGGGNEQYF
.	TRBV29-1	TRBJ2-5	.	TGCAGCGTTGAAACGGGGGAGACCCAGTACTTC	CSVETGETQYF
medium-sized	TRBV27	TRBJ2-3	.	TGTGCCAGCAGAGTAGGGCCTGGCACAGATACGCAGTATTTT	CASRVGPGTDTQYF
medium-sized	TRBV6-6	TRBJ1-2	.	TGTGCCAGCAGTTACTCGAGGGGGGCGGACTATGGCTACACCTTC	CASSYSRGADYGYTF
.	TRBV7-6	TRBJ2-1	.	TGTGCCAGCAGACAGGGAGGGGAGCAGTTCTTC	CASRQGGEQFF
.	TRBV19	TRBJ2-1	TRBD1	TGTGCCAGTAGTACAGGGGGCGCAATAAATGAGCAGTTCTTC	CASSTGGAINEQFF
.	TRBV4-1	TRBJ2-3	.	TGCGCCAGCAGCCAAGAAAGGGGTAGCACAGATACGCAGTATTTT	CASSQERGSTDTQYF
few	TRBV5-4	TRBJ2-7	.	TGTGCCAGCAGCTTAGAGGGAGGCTACGAGCAGTACTTC	CASSLEGGYEQYF
.	TRBV19	TRBJ1-2	.	TGTGCCAGTAGTAACCTCCGGAATCGTACCTATGGCTACACCTTC	CASSNLRNRTYGYTF
.	TRBV29-1	TRBJ1-2	TRBD1	TGCAGCGTTGAAGATGGGACAGGGGGCTTAGGATTATATGGCTACACCTTC	CSVEDGTGGLGLYGYTF
.	TRBV7-8	TRBJ2-3	.	TGTGCCAACGTACCTCCGGGACATCTGAGAGGAGGGACCGGGGATACGCAGTATTTT	CANVPPGHLRGGTGDTQYF
.	TRBV4-2	TRBJ2-5	.	TGTGCCAGCAGCCGCTACCGGGACCCCCAAGAGACCCAGTACTTC	CASSRYRDPQETQYF
once	TRBV4-2	TRBJ2-7	.	TGTGCCAGCAGCCAAGAAGACTCCTACGAGCAGTACTTC	CASSQEDSYEQYF
.	TRBV11-2	TRBJ1-1	.	TGTGCCAGCAGCTCCCGACAGCCACGTATGAACACTGAAGCTTTCTTT	CASSSRQPRMNTEAFF
medium-sized	TRBV5-4	TRBJ2-3	TRBD2	TGTGCCAGCAGCGCGGGACTAGCGGGAAAGGGCACAGATACGCAGTATTTT	CASSAGLAGKGTDTQYF
.	TRBV27	TRBJ2-7	TRBD2	TGTGCCAGCAGAAAAGCGGGAGGTCCCGAGCAGTACTTC	CASRKAGGPEQYF
.	TRBV19	TRBJ2-1	.	TGTGCCAGTAGTATAGGGGCAGGGATCTACAATGAGCAGTTCTTC	CASSIGAGIYNEQFF
.	TRBV6-1	TRBJ2-3	TRBD2	TGTGCCAGCAGTGAGTGGACTAGCGGTAGCACAGATACGCAGTATTTT	CASSEWTSGSTDTQYF
.	TRBV2	TRBJ2-3	.	TGTGCCAGCAGTCGCGGGGCAGATACGCAGTATTTT	CASSRGADTQYF
.	TRBV7-8	TRBJ2-4	.	TGTGCCAGCAGCCCGGGACCCGGCGCCAATTTAGCCAAAAACATTCAGTACTTC	CASSPGPGANLAKNIQYF
.	TRBV6-4	TRBJ2-1	TRBD2	TGTGCCAGCAGTGAAGGAGTAGCGGGAGATTACAATGAGCAGTTCTTC	CASSEGVAGDYNEQFF
.	TRBV7-9	TRBJ1-1	TRBD1	TGTGCCAGCAGCACAACGACAGGGCTGAACACTGAAGCTTTCTTT	CASSTTTGLNTEAFF
.	TRBV6-5	TRBJ2-7	.	TGTGCCAGCGGAGAAGGAGGCGCCTACGAGCAGTACTTC	CASGEGGAYEQYF
.	TRBV30	TRBJ2-2	TRBD2	TGTGCCTGGAGCGATCACTCGACTAGCTTAGATGGCGGGGAGCTGTTTTTT	CAWSDHSTSLDGGELFF
.	TRBV19	TRBJ2-1	.	TGTGCCAGTACCCAGGGACTCAATGAGCAGTTCTTC	CASTQGLNEQFF
.	TRBV12-5	TRBJ2-1	.	TGTGCTAGTGGTTTTCGATACAATGAGCAGTTCTTC	CASGFRYNEQFF
.	TRBV25-1	TRBJ1-1	.	TGTGCCAGCAGTGTTTATGGACCGAACACTGAAGCTTTCTTT	CASSVYGPNTEAFF
.	TRBV9	TRBJ1-5	.	TGTGCCAGCAGCGTGGAGGGATACTGGCCCCAGCATTTT	CASSVEGYWPQHF
.	TRBV27	TRBJ2-3	TRBD2	TGTGCCAGCAGTTCCACCGCCGGGCGCGGGGGGGATACGCAGTATTTT	CASSSTAGRGGDTQYF
.	TRBV27	TRBJ2-3	TRBD2	TGTGCCAGCAGTCCCTCCCCCTGGACTAGCGGGGACACAGATACGCAGTATTTT	CASSPSPWTSGDTDTQYF
.	TRBV7-9	TRBJ1-1	.	TGTGCCAGCAGCTTAGCTGCATTGAACACTGAAGCTTTCTTT	CASSLAALNTEAFF
.	TRBV5-5	TRBJ2-1	.	TGTGCCAGCAGCTTTAAGGGCAGCAATGAGCAGTTCTTC	CASSFKGSNEQFF
.	TRBV27	TRBJ2-3	.	TGTGCCAGCAGTTTCGGGCTGGGGGATACGCAGTATTTT	CASSFGLGDTQYF
.	TRBV13	TRBJ2-1	TRBD2	TGTGCCAGCAGCTTTAGCGGGAAAGGGTACAATGAGCAGTTCTTC	CASSFSGKGYNEQFF
.	TRBV23-1	TRBJ2-3	TRBD1	TGCGCCAGCAGTCAATCGCCGTATATCACAGGGGAAACAGATACGCAGTATTTT	CASSQSPYITGETDTQYF
.	TRBV7-9	TRBJ2-7	TRBD2	TGTGCCAGCAGCCGTAGACTAGCGGGCTCCTCCTACGAGCAGTACTTC	CASSRRLAGSSYEQYF
.	TRBV11-1	TRBJ1-1	.	TGTGCCAGCAGCTTAGCTGTAGGGAGGACTGAAGCTTTCTTT	CASSLAVGRTEAFF
.	TRBV27	TRBJ1-1	TRBD1	TGTGCCAGCAGATGGACAGGGGGCACTGAAGCTTTCTTT	CASRWTGGTEAFF